A single sample gave rise to the 24 T cell receptor beta chains below, sequenced in a study of blood T cells in healthy people across ages. It was with a sample-barcoded 5' primer and a J-beta primer mix that a second PCR of roughly 7 to 12 cycles was run. TCRdb used MiXCR to reprocess the 5' RACE reads, holding one entry per CDR3 protein. The sample has some 760,000 distinct CDR3 sequences; around 25% are singletons. These sequences were also reported in another study, on T cells of mothers and their children.

Sequenced material: blood. All receptors derive from a boy younger than 18 in good health.

In this sample, this clonotype turned up a few times. The chain couples TRBV24-1 to TRBJ2-5; TRBD1 matches 7 bases. The CDR3 consists of 15 residues. J lost 0 bases, V lost 9 bases, and 9 bases had no gene match. Germline-derived CDR1 and CDR2 are KGHDR and SFDVKD. DNA for the CDR3: TGTGCCACCGGATGGGACAGCTTGTACCAAGAGACCCAGTACTTC. Its protein product is CATGWDSLYQETQYF.

This clonotype turned up a few times. The chain has TRBV11-3 and TRBJ1-1; D ambiguous. This CDR3 spans 15 amino acids. From germline, CDR1 is SGHNT and CDR2 YENEEA. Trimming removed 5 bases from V and 0 bases from J, with 13 bases in between. The CDR3 nucleotides read TGTGCCAGCAGCGTTATGAACACTGTGAACACTGAAGCTTTCTTT. Translated: CASSVMNTVNTEAFF. The variable domain in full, with the rest retrieved from reference TRBV11-3 and TRBJ1-1, is EAGVVQSPRYKIIEKKQPVAFWCNPISGHNTLYWYLQNLGQGPELLIRYENEEAVDDSQLPKDRFSAERLKGVDSTLKIQPAELGDSAVYLCASSVMNTVNTEAFFGQGTRLTVV.

This clonotype occurred a few times. This chain connects TRBV28 to TRBJ1-1; TRBD1 agrees at 8 bases. Trimming took 7 bases from V and 2 from J; bases not matched to a gene: 6. CDR3 length equals 14 residues. CDR1 is MDHEN and CDR2 is SYDVKM in the germline V gene. The CDR3 loop is CASTSDRDNTEAFF. CDR3 nucleotide sequence: TGTGCCAGCACCTCGGACAGGGACAACACTGAAGCTTTCTTT.

This clonotype appeared a few times. One junction end does not reproduce the germline sequence, and a read error may be involved. The CDR3 loop is CSVEFGGRADLRF. CDR3 sequence (DNA): TGCAGCGTTGAATTTGGGGGGAGGGCAGACCTCCGCTTC. V usage is TRBV29-1 and J usage is TRBJ2-1; 7 bases align to TRBD2. CDR1 and CDR2 from the germline V gene are SQVTM and ANQGSEA. The CDR3 sequence is 13 residues long.

J is TRBJ2-5 and V is TRBV20-1, with D unclear. The V gene's germline CDR1 is DFQATT and CDR2 SNEGSKA (reference sequence). The CDR3 length is 15 residues. Trimming left V 6 bases short and J 1 base short, with 18 bases between. The CDR3 region is CSADDTSSSQETQYF. The CDR3 nucleotides are TGCAGTGCCGACGACACCTCCTCCAGCCAAGAGACCCAGTACTTC.

The V and J genes are TRBV7-2 and TRBJ2-5; TRBD2 aligns across 8 bases. The DNA matches TRBJ2-7 better at its end, which makes the J call doubtful. The germline V gene encodes CDR1 SGHTA and CDR2 FQGNSA. The CDR3 has 16 residues. CDR3 sequence reads: CASSLVGLVGTYEQYF. For the CDR3, the DNA is TGTGCCAGCAGCTTAGTGGGACTAGTTGGGACTTACGAGCAGTACTTC.

The V and J genes are TRBV24-1 and TRBJ2-5; D is unresolved. TRBJ2-1 explains the end of the DNA better; the J call may be wrong. The CDR3 is 15 amino acids. The germline gives CDR1 KGHDR, CDR2 SFDVKD. DNA of the CDR3: TGTGCCACCAGTGATTTCAAGCAGCCTAACAATGAGCAGTTCTTC. Its protein product is CATSDFKQPNNEQFF.

V is TRBV7-9 and J is TRBJ2-5; D is perhaps TRBD1 (7 bases). The V end lost 11 bases, the J end lost 0 bases, and 13 bases lay between the germline ends. The germline gives CDR1 SEHNR, CDR2 FQNEAQ (reference sequence). The CDR3 contains 13 residues. Written as DNA, the CDR3 is TGTGCCGCAGGGGGGCTCCACCAAGAGACCCAGTACTTC. Translation gives CAAGGLHQETQYF.

CDR3 sequence (DNA): TGCAGTGCTTCCCAACGAGGGAGAAAAGAGACCCAGTACTTC. Amino acids: CSASQRGRKETQYF. The V call is TRBV20-1, the J call TRBJ2-5, with D maybe TRBD2 (5 bases). V gave up 5 bases and J gave up 3 bases, with 16 bases separating them. Germline values: CDR1 DFQATT, CDR2 SNEGSKA (reference sequence). This CDR3 comprises 14 residues.

The chain uses TRBV29-1 and TRBJ2-5; possibly TRBD1 or TRBD2 for D (5 bases each). V lost 0 bases to trimming and J lost 1 base, with 9 bases between them. The CDR3 consists of 14 residues. The germline CDR1 and CDR2 sequences are SQVTM and ANQGSEA. The chain's CDR3 is CSVEERDLQETQYF. CDR3 nucleotides: TGCAGCGTTGAAGAAAGGGACCTCCAAGAGACCCAGTACTTC. The variable domain in full, completed from reference TRBV29-1 and TRBJ2-5, reads SAVISQKPSRDICQRGTSLTIQCQVDSQVTMMFWYRQQPGQSLTLIATANQGSEATYESGFVIDKFPISRPNLTFSTLTVSNMSPEDSSIYLCSVEERDLQETQYFGPGTRLLVL.

V usage is TRBV12-3 or TRBV12-4 and J usage is TRBJ2-5, with D hard to call. The J call may be mistaken, given a closer DNA end match to TRBJ2-7. The CDR3 has 14 residues. CDR3 sequence reads: CASSSTARLYEQYF. The DNA of the CDR3 is TGTGCCAGCTCTTCGACTGCCAGATTATACGAGCAGTACTTC.

This clonotype has more than one count but fewer than ten. The rearrangement joins TRBV7-2 to TRBJ1-3; 7 bases align to TRBD1. V dropped 1 base and J dropped 4; count of bases not matched to a gene: 13. The CDR3 has 18 amino acids. CDR1 is SGHTA and CDR2 is FQGNSA in the germline V gene. The CDR3 here is CASSLVVSLRGRGNTIYF. Written as DNA, the CDR3 is TGTGCCAGCAGCTTAGTAGTTTCTCTGAGGGGGCGCGGAAACACCATATATTTT.

This clonotype was picked up a small number of times. The V gene is TRBV13, the J gene TRBJ2-6; D call uncertain. The CDR3 length is 17 residues. Trimming removed 1 base at V and 0 bases at J, with 10 bases between. Germline V CDR1 and CDR2: PRHDT, FYEKMQ (reference sequence). The CDR3 nucleotides are TGTGCCAGCAGCTTAGTTTCACAGCCCTCTGGGGCCAACGTCCTGACTTTC. Translation gives CASSLVSQPSGANVLTF.

The rearrangement uses TRBV6-1 and TRBJ2-1; D is perhaps TRBD1 (6 bases). Trimming removed 5 bases from V and 4 bases from J, with 15 bases in between. The CDR3 spans 15 residues. Germline CDR1 and CDR2: MNHNS and SASEGT. In nucleotides, the CDR3 is TGTGCCAGCAGTCACACAGGGACGACGTACAATGAGCAGTTCTTC. Translation gives CASSHTGTTYNEQFF.

This clonotype came up a few times. This chain connects TRBV7-9 to TRBJ2-3; no clear D gene. Germline V lookup: CDR1 SEHNR, CDR2 FQNEAQ (reference sequence). This CDR3 spans 11 amino acids. Trimming left V 7 bases short and J 6 bases short, with 8 bases between. Here the CDR3 reads CASTWSDTQYF. The CDR3 nucleotides are TGTGCCAGCACCTGGTCGGATACGCAGTATTTT.

Worth noting for this clonotype: A read error may account for a junction end that differs from germline. V is TRBV5-1 and J is TRBJ2-5, with 7 bases identical to TRBD1. Germline CDR1 reads SGHRS; CDR2 reads YFSETQ. The CDR3 totals 13 residues. DNA for the CDR3: TGCGCCAGCAGCAGGGACAGCCAACAGACCCAGTACTTC. It encodes CASSRDSQQTQYF.

The chain joins TRBV19 to TRBJ2-5, with D maybe TRBD2 (6 bases). CDR1 is LNHDA, CDR2 SQIVND, per germline (reference sequence). The CDR3 length is 13 residues. The ends were cut back, 3 bases at V and 7 bases at J, with 12 bases in the middle. The CDR3: CASSMTRGGTQYF. In nucleotides, the CDR3 is TGTGCCAGTAGTATGACTAGAGGCGGGACCCAGTACTTC.

This chain uses TRBV12-3 or TRBV12-4 with TRBJ1-1, with D possibly being TRBD1 (5 bases). Trimming shortened V by 1 base and J by 5 bases, and 14 bases separated the two germline ends. The CDR3 has 15 amino acids. The DNA for the CDR3 is TGTGCCAGCAGTTTAGAGGTTGGGTGGGGGACTGAAGCTTTCTTT. Protein: CASSLEVGWGTEAFF.

The gene calls are TRBV4-1 and TRBJ2-5; TRBD1 matches at 9 bases. Matching the DNA end better, TRBJ2-7 makes the J call doubtful. Germline V lookup: CDR1 MGHRA, CDR2 YSYEKL. The CDR3 is 15 residues long. The DNA for the CDR3 is TGCGCCAGCAGCCAAGTCTTGGGACAGGGCTACGAGCAGTACTTC. This codes for CASSQVLGQGYEQYF.

The rearrangement joins TRBV14 to TRBJ2-5; 7 bases are a match to TRBD1. V dropped 4 bases and J dropped 5; count of bases not matched to a gene: 7. The germline V gene encodes CDR1 SGHDN and CDR2 FVKESK. There are 14 residues in the CDR3. CDR3 sequence reads: CASSPTGEGETQYF. In nucleotides, the CDR3 is TGTGCCAGCAGCCCAACAGGGGAAGGCGAGACCCAGTACTTC. Variable domain in full (rest from reference TRBV14 and TRBJ2-5): EAGVTQFPSHSVIEKGQTVTLRCDPISGHDNLYWYRRVMGKEIKFLLHFVKESKQDESGMPNNRFLAERTGGTYSTLKVQPAELEDSGVYFCASSPTGEGETQYFGPGTRLLVL.

This clonotype was counted between two and nine times. The chain joins TRBV28 to TRBJ2-5; D is unresolved. Gene TRBJ2-7 matches the end of the DNA better, so the J call may be wrong. In germline, CDR1 is MDHEN, CDR2 SYDVKM. This CDR3 comprises 12 residues. The CDR3 reads CASTEKGYEQYF. The CDR3 nucleotides are TGTGCCAGCACCGAAAAAGGGTACGAGCAGTACTTC.

To note about this clonotype: A read error is likely, as this CDR3 ends without the conserved phenylalanine or tryptophan. The rearrangement links TRBV6-6 to TRBJ2-5; D unclear. The V end lost 7 bases, the J end lost 2 bases, and 17 bases lay between the germline ends. CDR1 is MNHNY and CDR2 is SVGAGI in the germline V gene (reference sequence). CDR3 size: 15 residues. CDR3 sequence (DNA): TGTGCCAGCACGAGCAACGACCGAGTACAAGAGACCCAGTACCTC. Protein: CASTSNDRVQETQYL.

This clonotype has more than one count but fewer than ten. The V gene is TRBV4-3, the J gene TRBJ2-2; 7 nucleotides agree with TRBD1. With 5 bases clipped from V and 1 base from J, the junction kept 7 bases outside the gene matches. The CDR3 consists of 16 residues. From germline, CDR1 is LGHNA and CDR2 YSLEER. The CDR3 here is CASSEPTGQNTGELFF. DNA of the CDR3: TGCGCCAGCAGCGAACCGACAGGGCAGAACACCGGGGAGCTGTTTTTT.

V is TRBV12-3 or TRBV12-4 and J is TRBJ2-5; TRBD2 agrees at 7 bases. The DNA end is more similar to TRBJ2-1, so the J call may be wrong. CDR3 length: 14 amino acids. The CDR3 reads CASTASGSLNEQFF. The CDR3, as DNA: TGTGCCAGCACGGCTAGCGGTAGTCTCAATGAGCAGTTCTTC.